This TCR beta chain was captured in a study of spatial heterogeneity in lung cancer. Overall study context: In raw reads, more than 8.5 appearances on average were recorded for each unique TCR and UMI combination. Regarding the study as a whole: Tumor mutation count correlated with how many alpha and beta TCRs expanded intratumorally. Counts of ubiquitous and regional expanded TCRs tracked ubiquitous and regional nonsynonymous mutations, respectively.

Described time point: sample taken at primary tumor resection. No cells were sorted before sequencing. The whole RNA sequenced was extracted from tumor, nontumor lung or frozen PBMC. A single record per CDR3 protein comes from TCRdb applying MiXCR to the 5' RACE reads. The sample consists of 12,000 to 15,000 distinct CDR3 sequences, approximately 4.5% of them appearing once. The germline V gene encodes CDR1 SGHAT and CDR2 FQNNGV. V lost 3 bases to trimming and J lost 7 bases; unmatched junction nucleotides: 9. CDR3 size: 15 residues. This clonotype has just a few counts. Its cognate antigen is unknown.

This chain links TRBV11-2 with TRBJ1-2; TRBD1 aligns across 9 bases. This receptor was identified in a female donor with early-stage non-small cell lung cancer. The sample here was lung tumor tissue, taken at surgery. As DNA, the CDR3 is TGTGCCAGCAGCTTGTATTACAGGGGGCTAGGTGGCTACACCTTC. Translation gives CASSLYYRGLGGYTF.